The subject of this entry is one T cell receptor (beta chain). Antigen specificity is unknown. This CDR3 is 14 amino acids long. Trimming removed 5 bases from V and 0 bases from J, with 10 bases in between. The germline CDR1 and CDR2 sequences are SGDLS and YYNGEE. The data were obtained in a study of blood T cells in healthy people across ages. Findings and limits, study-wide: Changes in expanded clonotypes were possibly confounded, as the CMV status of donors was unknown. As age increased, TCR beta diversity per million T cells fell in a roughly linear fashion.

Together with a sample-barcoded 5' primer, a J-beta primer mix was included in a second PCR lasting about 7 to 12 cycles. Each cDNA molecule, via a template-switch adaptor with 12 random nucleotides, was tagged. Sequencing of every sample gave 3 million or more CDR3-containing paired-end reads. MiXCR, run by TCRdb on the 5' RACE reads, gives a single entry per CDR3 protein. This table holds around 1,500,000 distinct CDR3 sequences, roughly 40% found once. Sequences were obtained from blood. The clonotype originates from a young woman in good health. This chain connects TRBV9 to TRBJ2-3, with no clear D. The CDR3 is CASRARTSTDTQYF. The CDR3 DNA follows: TGTGCCAGCAGGGCTCGTACTAGCACAGATACGCAGTATTTT. The whole variable domain, remainder taken from reference TRBV9 and TRBJ2-3, is DSGVTQTPKHLITATGQRVTLRCSPRSGDLSVYWYQQSLDQGLQFLIQYYNGEERAKGNILERFSAQQFPDLHSELNLSSLELGDSALYFCASRARTSTDTQYFGPGTRLTVL.